This TCR beta chain derives from a study of T cell changes during pregnancy in multiple sclerosis. Germline CDR1 SGDLS, CDR2 YYNGEE. After removal of 4 bases from V and 4 bases from J, the junction contained 5 bases not matched to a gene. This CDR3 is built from 15 residues. This clone qualifies as medium-sized. The repertoire was sequenced with immunoSEQ multiplex PCR; TCRdb's copy has only in-frame clones and lacks some. Here the sample spans 20,000 to 25,000 clones, 65% to 90% being singletons. This sequence originates from a female donor in good health, enrolled as a control in a pregnancy study. The chain links TRBV9 to TRBJ2-5, with 12 bases fitting TRBD1. The sample consisted of CD4+ T cells from peripheral blood mononuclear cells, taken in the first trimester of pregnancy. The CDR3 spells CASSKGQGARETQYF. The CDR3, as DNA: TGTGCCAGCAGCAAGGGACAGGGGGCGCGAGAGACCCAGTACTTC.